The 24 T cell receptor beta chains below all came from one sample that was sequenced in a study of shared clonotypes between healthy human individuals. Clones were read by immunoSEQ multiplex PCR, and TCRdb kept only the in-frame ones, dropping some. This sample has some 2.1 million clones, with less than 95% found just once. CD45RO negativity and positive selection for CCR7 defined naive CD8 cells, a population that excluded terminally differentiated effector memory CD45RA+ cells. The specimen was naive CD8+ T cells sorted from blood. The receptors originated from a man aged 18 to 35 in good health.

The chain joins TRBV14 to TRBJ1-4; perhaps TRBD1 as D (6 bases). The CDR3 is 15 residues long. Germline loops: CDR1 SGHDN, CDR2 FVKESK. Between the trimmed V and J ends, which lost 3 bases and 7 bases, there was a span of 15 bases. This CDR3 is CASSQQTGSGEKLFF. In DNA, the CDR3 is TGTGCCAGCAGCCAGCAGACAGGTAGCGGTGAAAAACTGTTTTTT.

V and J are TRBV21-1 and TRBJ2-5. TRBV21-1 represents a pseudogene. The CDR3 runs 12 residues. The CDR3 loop reads CASSKVLETQYF. The CDR3 DNA reads as TGTGCCAGCAGCAAAGTGTTGGAGACCCAGTACTTC.

The genes are TRBV6-1 and TRBJ2-5, with 9 bases matching TRBD1. The CDR3 runs to 17 residues. Germline values: CDR1 MNHNS, CDR2 SASEGT. The junction had 8 bases not matched to a gene; V was cut back by 0 bases and J by 3 bases. CDR3 residues: CASSEAVNRGLEETQYF. CDR3 in DNA: TGTGCCAGCAGTGAAGCGGTTAACAGGGGGCTGGAAGAGACCCAGTACTTC.

V gene TRBV27 combines with J gene TRBJ1-1; TRBD1 matches at 7 bases. From germline, CDR1 is MNHEY and CDR2 SMNVEV (reference sequence). The CDR3 is 16 amino acids. V trimming: 0 bases; J trimming: 1 base; junction bases outside the gene matches: 5. CDR3 coding DNA: TGTGCCAGCAGTTTATCAGGGGGCGCAGGGAACACTGAAGCTTTCTTT. Translated: CASSLSGGAGNTEAFF.

This chain links TRBV13 with TRBJ1-6; D not resolved. Trimming left V 5 bases short and J 0 bases short, with 11 bases between. The germline CDR1 and CDR2 sequences are PRHDT and FYEKMQ (reference sequence). The CDR3 is 16 residues long. CDR3 protein: CASSLGGDSYNSPLHF. Here the CDR3 DNA reads TGTGCCAGCAGCCTTGGCGGGGACTCCTATAATTCACCCCTCCACTTT.

A single count supports this clone. This sample includes further DNA sequences coding for the same CDR3. In DNA, the CDR3 is TGCGCCAGCAGCCCAAGACTAGCGGGAGGAACAGATACGCAGTATTTT. Protein product: CASSPRLAGGTDTQYF. The genes are TRBV5-1 and TRBJ2-3, with TRBD2 matching over 13 bases. The germline V gene encodes CDR1 SGHRS and CDR2 YFSETQ. Trimming at V came to 4 bases and at J to 3 bases, leaving 5 bases not matched to a gene. The CDR3 has 16 amino acids.

The rearrangement joins TRBV15 to TRBJ2-1; D perhaps matches TRBD2 (6 bases). The CDR3 extends over 13 amino acids. Germline CDR1 is LNHNV and CDR2 is YYDKDF (reference sequence). V shed 8 bases and J shed 8 bases, with 16 bases lying between them. The CDR3 is CATGGVLYDEQFF. The CDR3 DNA sequence: TGTGCCACCGGCGGGGTTCTTTATGATGAGCAGTTCTTC.

The chain couples TRBV5-4 to TRBJ2-3; TRBD2 matches 14 bases. The V gene's germline CDR1 is SGHNT and CDR2 YYREEE (reference sequence). Unmatched junction bases numbered 8, after V lost 4 bases and J lost 1 base. This CDR3 has 18 amino acids. Here the CDR3 DNA reads TGTGCCAGCAGCACACCGGGACTAGCGGGAGTGGGCACAGATACGCAGTATTTT. Its protein product is CASSTPGLAGVGTDTQYF.

The V gene is TRBV28, the J gene TRBJ1-1, with TRBD1 as a possible D gene (5 bases). Germline V lookup: CDR1 MDHEN, CDR2 SYDVKM. The CDR3 consists of 11 residues. V shed 3 bases and J shed 7 bases, with 6 bases lying between them. CDR3 in amino acids: CASSFRVEAFF. Written as DNA, the CDR3 is TGTGCCAGCAGTTTCAGGGTTGAAGCTTTCTTT.

The rearrangement links TRBV28 to TRBJ2-5; the match to TRBD1 covers 8 bases. The germline V gene encodes CDR1 MDHEN and CDR2 SYDVKM. CDR3 length equals 14 residues. Unmatched junction bases numbered 5, after V lost 3 bases and J lost 5 bases. The CDR3 here is CASSFSGGIETQYF. CDR3 DNA: TGTGCCAGCAGTTTTTCAGGGGGCATCGAGACCCAGTACTTC. The full variable domain, in which reference TRBV28 and TRBJ2-5 provide the parts outside the CDR3, is DVKVTQSSRYLVKRTGEKVFLECVQDMDHENMFWYRQDPGLGLRLIYFSYDVKMKEKGDIPEGYSVSREKKERFSLILESASTNQTSMYLCASSFSGGIETQYFGPGTRLLVL.

The V and J genes are TRBV4-1 and TRBJ1-1, with D hard to call. The CDR3 covers 13 residues. Trimming cost V 4 bases and J 4 bases, with 10 bases left between them. Germline assignment: CDR1 MGHRA and CDR2 YSYEKL. The CDR3 here is CASSPSGPTEAFF. As DNA, the CDR3 is TGCGCCAGCAGCCCCAGTGGACCCACTGAAGCTTTCTTT.

This clone has a single count. The CDR3 sequence is CASSYGTGEDEQFF. DNA of the CDR3: TGTGCCAGCAGTTACGGGACAGGGGAGGACGAGCAGTTCTTC. The genes are TRBV6-5 and TRBJ2-1, with 10 positions matching TRBD1. CDR3 length equals 14 residues. Per the germline V gene, CDR1 is MNHEY and CDR2 is SVGAGI. The V gene end was trimmed by 2 bases and the J gene end by 10 bases; junction bases not matched to a gene: 5.

The rearrangement uses TRBV2 and TRBJ1-6, with D tentatively TRBD1 (5 bases). V lost 6 bases, J lost 0 bases, and 18 bases lay in between. CDR1 and CDR2 (germline): SNHLY, FYNNEI. This CDR3 region has 18 residues. The CDR3 loop is CASSVTEQLSSYNSPLHF. The CDR3 nucleotides read TGTGCCAGCAGCGTGACAGAACAATTAAGCTCCTATAATTCACCCCTCCACTTT.

V is TRBV5-6 and J is TRBJ2-2; possibly TRBD1 or TRBD2 for D (5 bases each). Germline V gene lookup returns CDR1 SGHDT and CDR2 YYEEEE. Trimming shortened V by 3 bases and J by 6 bases, and 9 bases separated the two germline ends. The CDR3 length is 13 residues. CDR3 in DNA: TGTGCCAGCAGCTGGGACGGCTCCGGGGAGCTGTTTTTT. Translation: CASSWDGSGELFF.

CDR3: CASSLVEGALYNSPLHF. The CDR3 DNA follows: TGCGCCAGCAGCTTGGTGGAGGGGGCCTTATATAATTCACCCCTCCACTTT. The chain joins TRBV5-1 to TRBJ1-6; 7 nucleotides match TRBD1. Germline V gene data show CDR1 as SGHRS and CDR2 as YFSETQ. The CDR3 has 17 amino acids. V dropped 0 bases and J dropped 4; count of bases not matched to a gene: 7.

This clone was found once. The chain carries TRBV30 and TRBJ2-1, with D possibly TRBD1 on 6 matching bases. Germline V gene sequence: CDR1 GTSNPN, CDR2 SVGIG (reference sequence). The CDR3 sequence is 12 residues long. Deletions cut 6 bases from V and 5 bases from J, with 11 bases between. In nucleotides, the CDR3 is TGTGCCTGCGTAACAGGGAACAATGAGCAGTTCTTC. Amino acids: CACVTGNNEQFF.

V gene TRBV11-2 combines with J gene TRBJ2-7, with D perhaps matching TRBD2 (6 bases). This CDR3 spans 13 amino acids. CDR1 SGHAT and CDR2 FQNNGV come from the germline V gene. The ends were cut back, 3 bases at V and 4 bases at J, with 10 bases in the middle. CDR3 nucleotides: TGTGCCAGCAGCTTTAGCGGACAATACGAGCAGTACTTC. This codes for CASSFSGQYEQYF.

The rearrangement links TRBV9 to TRBJ2-7; a possible D gene is TRBD1 (7 bases). Per the germline V gene, CDR1 is SGDLS and CDR2 is YYNGEE. The CDR3 contains 13 residues. Trimming pared 8 bases from V and 2 bases from J, leaving 14 bases between. DNA for the CDR3: TGTGCCAGTGGGGCAGGGGGGACCTACGAGCAGTACTTC. Translation: CASGAGGTYEQYF. The variable domain in full, completed from reference TRBV9 and TRBJ2-7, reads DSGVTQTPKHLITATGQRVTLRCSPRSGDLSVYWYQQSLDQGLQFLIQYYNGEERAKGNILERFSAQQFPDLHSELNLSSLELGDSALYFCASGAGGTYEQYFGPGTRLTVT.

The chain links TRBV30 to TRBJ2-1; perhaps D is TRBD1 or TRBD2 (5 bases each). Germline V gene lookup returns CDR1 GTSNPN and CDR2 SVGIG (reference sequence). V gave up 8 bases and J gave up 6 bases, with 14 bases separating them. The CDR3 is 12 residues long. CDR3 in amino acids: CAGKGDPNEQFF. DNA of the CDR3: TGTGCCGGCAAAGGGGACCCCAATGAGCAGTTCTTC. Complete variable domain (other parts from reference TRBV30 and TRBJ2-1): SQTIHQWPATLVQPVGSPLSLECTVEGTSNPNLYWYRQAAGRGLQLLFYSVGIGQISSEVPQNLSASRPQDRQFILSSKKLLLSDSGFYLCAGKGDPNEQFFGPGTRLTVL.

V is TRBV11-3 and J is TRBJ2-3; TRBD2 aligns across 10 bases. The CDR3 spans 16 residues. The V and J ends lost 2 bases and 3 bases, in that order; junction bases with no gene match: 5. Germline loops: CDR1 SGHNT, CDR2 YENEEA. Here the CDR3 reads CASSLSSGGETDTQYF. CDR3 nucleotide sequence: TGTGCCAGCAGCTTATCAAGCGGGGGGGAAACAGATACGCAGTATTTT.

The chain is built from TRBV19 and TRBJ2-2, with 7 bases fitting TRBD2. The length of the CDR3 is 12 residues. V shed 11 bases, J shed 5 bases, and the junction held 5 bases outside the gene matches. CDR1 is LNHDA and CDR2 is SQIVND in the germline V gene (reference sequence). The CDR3 DNA reads as TGTGCCGTGACTAGCTTAACCGGGGAGCTGTTTTTT. Its translation is CAVTSLTGELFF.

The CDR3 coding sequence is TGTGCCAGCAGCTTAGATATGGACGGGCCGGATACGCAGTATTTT. This sequence encodes CASSLDMDGPDTQYF. V is TRBV11-2 and J is TRBJ2-3; D gene unclear. V lost 0 bases, J lost 6 bases, and 13 bases lay in between. The CDR3 is made up of 15 amino acids. Germline CDR1 SGHAT, CDR2 FQNNGV.

On this clone: The identical CDR3 is also encoded by other nucleotide sequences in the sample. This chain links TRBV9 with TRBJ2-7; D uncertain. CDR1 and CDR2 (germline): SGDLS, YYNGEE. CDR3 length: 13 amino acids. Trimming left V 2 bases short and J 2 bases short, with 8 bases between. The DNA for the CDR3 is TGTGCCAGCAGCGTGGGCGGAACCTACGAGCAGTACTTC. Translation: CASSVGGTYEQYF. The complete variable domain, with remaining parts taken from reference TRBV9 and TRBJ2-7, reads DSGVTQTPKHLITATGQRVTLRCSPRSGDLSVYWYQQSLDQGLQFLIQYYNGEERAKGNILERFSAQQFPDLHSELNLSSLELGDSALYFCASSVGGTYEQYFGPGTRLTVT.

V is TRBV27 and J is TRBJ2-3; D remains unclear. With 5 bases removed from V and 0 bases from J, the gap between germline ends came to 9 bases. CDR1 is MNHEY and CDR2 is SMNVEV in the germline V gene (reference sequence). The CDR3 covers 14 residues. CDR3 sequence reads: CASSPQPSTDTQYF. CDR3 nucleotide sequence: TGTGCCAGCAGTCCGCAGCCTAGCACAGATACGCAGTATTTT.